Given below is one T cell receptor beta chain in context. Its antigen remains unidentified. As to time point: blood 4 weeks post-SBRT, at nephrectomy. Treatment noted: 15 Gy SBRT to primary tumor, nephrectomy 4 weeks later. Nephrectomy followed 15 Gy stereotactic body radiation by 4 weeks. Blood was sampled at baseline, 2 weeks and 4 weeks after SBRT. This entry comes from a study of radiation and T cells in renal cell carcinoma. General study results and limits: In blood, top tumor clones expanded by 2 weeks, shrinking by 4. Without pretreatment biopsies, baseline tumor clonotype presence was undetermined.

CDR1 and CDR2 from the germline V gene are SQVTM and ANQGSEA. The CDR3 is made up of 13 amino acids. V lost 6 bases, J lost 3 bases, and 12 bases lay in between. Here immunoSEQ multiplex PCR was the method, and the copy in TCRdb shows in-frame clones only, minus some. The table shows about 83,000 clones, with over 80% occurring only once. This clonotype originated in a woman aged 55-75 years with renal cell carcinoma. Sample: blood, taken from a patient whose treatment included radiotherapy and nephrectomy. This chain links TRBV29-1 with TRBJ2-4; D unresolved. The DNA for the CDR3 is TGCAGCGTCTGCCAGGATAACAAAAACATTCAGTACTTC. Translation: CSVCQDNKNIQYF. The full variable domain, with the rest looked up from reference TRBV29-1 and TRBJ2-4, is SAVISQKPSRDICQRGTSLTIQCQVDSQVTMMFWYRQQPGQSLTLIATANQGSEATYESGFVIDKFPISRPNLTFSTLTVSNMSPEDSSIYLCSVCQDNKNIQYFGAGTRLSVL.